The T cell receptor (beta chain) described here comes from a study of T cells in Graves' hyperthyroidism and ophthalmopathy. At the level of the study: Peripheral blood specimens were obtained at initial diagnosis, prior to any treatment. Study-wide findings and caveats: Model-based prediction identified ophthalmopathy a median approximately 6.2 months prior to its onset. Most clonotypes expanded in thyroid above 0.001 were likewise present in blood.

Exclusion followed for patients with uncontrolled infection, other autoimmune disease, pregnancy or lactation. RNA transcripts provided the source from which TCR beta CDR3 regions were amplified. The study used the HTBI primer set for a first-round RT-PCR of the TCR CDR3. TCRdb recomputed calls from the multiplex PCR reads with MiXCR, one row per CDR3 protein. The table records about 290,000 distinct CDR3 sequences, 10% to 15% of them present only once. The CDR3 sequence is 15 residues long. Germline V CDR1 and CDR2: SGHAT, FQNNGV. Trimming cost V 7 bases and J 6 bases, with 20 bases left between them. This clonotype was counted at least ten times. Its target is unknown.

This receptor was taken from a woman aged 25 to 39 with Graves' hyperthyroidism that later progressed to Graves' ophthalmopathy. The V and J genes are TRBV11-2 and TRBJ2-3, with D tentatively TRBD1 or TRBD2 (5 bases each). Sequencing was done on a sample of blood. In nucleotides, the CDR3 is TGTGCCAGCACTTCCGCGAGGGGCCATCGTGATACGCAGTATTTT. As protein: CASTSARGHRDTQYF.